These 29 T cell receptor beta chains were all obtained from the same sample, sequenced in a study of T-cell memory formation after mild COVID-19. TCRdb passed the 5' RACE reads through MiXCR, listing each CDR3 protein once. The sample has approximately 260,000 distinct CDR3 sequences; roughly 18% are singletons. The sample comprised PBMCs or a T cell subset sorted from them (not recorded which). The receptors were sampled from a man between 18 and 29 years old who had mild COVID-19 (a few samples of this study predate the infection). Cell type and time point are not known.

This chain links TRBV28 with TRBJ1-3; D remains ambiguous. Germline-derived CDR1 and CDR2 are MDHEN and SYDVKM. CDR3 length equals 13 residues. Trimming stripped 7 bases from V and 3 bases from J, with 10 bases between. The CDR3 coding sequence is TGTGCCAGCACTGTTGGGGTTGGAAACACCATATATTTT. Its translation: CASTVGVGNTIYF.

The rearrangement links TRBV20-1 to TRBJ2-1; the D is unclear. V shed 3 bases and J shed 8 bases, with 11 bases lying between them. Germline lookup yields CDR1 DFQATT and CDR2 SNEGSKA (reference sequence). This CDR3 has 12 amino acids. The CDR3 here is CSASRTHYEQFF. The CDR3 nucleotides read TGCAGTGCTAGCCGGACCCATTATGAGCAGTTCTTC.

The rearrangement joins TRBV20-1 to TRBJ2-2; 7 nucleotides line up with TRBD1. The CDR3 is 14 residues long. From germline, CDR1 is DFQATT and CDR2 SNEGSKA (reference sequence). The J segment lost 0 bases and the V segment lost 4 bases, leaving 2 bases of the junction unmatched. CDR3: CSATDRANTGELFF. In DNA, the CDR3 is TGCAGTGCTACCGACAGGGCGAACACCGGGGAGCTGTTTTTT.

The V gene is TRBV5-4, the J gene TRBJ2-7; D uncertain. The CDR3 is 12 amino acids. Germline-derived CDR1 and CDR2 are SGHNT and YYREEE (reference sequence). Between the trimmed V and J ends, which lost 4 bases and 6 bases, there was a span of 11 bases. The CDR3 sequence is CASSTGLGEQYF. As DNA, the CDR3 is TGTGCCAGCAGCACGGGCCTTGGCGAGCAGTACTTC. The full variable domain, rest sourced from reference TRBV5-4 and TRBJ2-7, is ETGVTQSPTHLIKTRGQQVTLRCSSQSGHNTVSWYQQALGQGPQFIFQYYREEENGRGNFPPRFSGLQFPNYSSELNVNALELDDSALYLCASSTGLGEQYFGPGTRLTVT.

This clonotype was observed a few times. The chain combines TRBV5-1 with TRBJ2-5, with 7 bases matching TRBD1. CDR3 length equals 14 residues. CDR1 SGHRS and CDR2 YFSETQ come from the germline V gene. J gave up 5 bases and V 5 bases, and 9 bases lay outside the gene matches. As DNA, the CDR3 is TGCGCCAGCAGGAGGGGGCCCTCTTTGGAGACCCAGTACTTC. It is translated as CASRRGPSLETQYF.

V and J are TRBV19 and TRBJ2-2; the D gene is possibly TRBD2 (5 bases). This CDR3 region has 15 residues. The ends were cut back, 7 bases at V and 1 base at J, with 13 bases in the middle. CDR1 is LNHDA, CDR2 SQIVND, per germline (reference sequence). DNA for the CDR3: TGTGCCAGTACCCTCGAGGGAGTGAACACCGGGGAGCTGTTTTTT. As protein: CASTLEGVNTGELFF.

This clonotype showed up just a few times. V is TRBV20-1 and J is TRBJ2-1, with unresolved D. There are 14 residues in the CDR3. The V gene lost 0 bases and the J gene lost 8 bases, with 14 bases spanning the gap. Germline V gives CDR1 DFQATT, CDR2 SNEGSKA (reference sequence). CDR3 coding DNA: TGCAGTGCTAGAGACCCCCTGGGTGGCGATGAGCAGTTCTTC. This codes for CSARDPLGGDEQFF.

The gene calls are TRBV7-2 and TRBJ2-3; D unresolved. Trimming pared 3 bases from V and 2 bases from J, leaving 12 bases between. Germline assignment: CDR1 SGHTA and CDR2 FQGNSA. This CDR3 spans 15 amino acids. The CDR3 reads CASSFMNRITDTQYF. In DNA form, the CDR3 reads TGTGCCAGCAGCTTTATGAACAGAATCACAGATACGCAGTATTTT.

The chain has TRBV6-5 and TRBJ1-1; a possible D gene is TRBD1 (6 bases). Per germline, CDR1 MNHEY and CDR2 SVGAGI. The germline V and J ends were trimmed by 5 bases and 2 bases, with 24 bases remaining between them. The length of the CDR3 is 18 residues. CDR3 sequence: CASSHDPDRPRANTEAFF. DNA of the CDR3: TGTGCCAGCAGTCACGACCCTGACAGGCCCCGGGCCAACACTGAAGCTTTCTTT.

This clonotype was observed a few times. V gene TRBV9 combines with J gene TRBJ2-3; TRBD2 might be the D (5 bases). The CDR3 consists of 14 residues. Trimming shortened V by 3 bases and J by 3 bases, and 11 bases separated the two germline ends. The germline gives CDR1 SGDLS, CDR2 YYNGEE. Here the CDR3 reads CASSAGYGTDTQYF. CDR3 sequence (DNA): TGTGCCAGCAGCGCGGGGTATGGTACAGATACGCAGTATTTT. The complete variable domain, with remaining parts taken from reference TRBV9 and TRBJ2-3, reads DSGVTQTPKHLITATGQRVTLRCSPRSGDLSVYWYQQSLDQGLQFLIQYYNGEERAKGNILERFSAQQFPDLHSELNLSSLELGDSALYFCASSAGYGTDTQYFGPGTRLTVL.

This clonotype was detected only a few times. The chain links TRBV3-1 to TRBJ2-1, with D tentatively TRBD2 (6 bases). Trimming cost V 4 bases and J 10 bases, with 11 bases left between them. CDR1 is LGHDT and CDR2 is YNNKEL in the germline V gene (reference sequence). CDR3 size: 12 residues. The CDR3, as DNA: TGTGCCAGCAGCCTCCAGGCGGGGGAGCAGTTCTTC. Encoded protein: CASSLQAGEQFF.

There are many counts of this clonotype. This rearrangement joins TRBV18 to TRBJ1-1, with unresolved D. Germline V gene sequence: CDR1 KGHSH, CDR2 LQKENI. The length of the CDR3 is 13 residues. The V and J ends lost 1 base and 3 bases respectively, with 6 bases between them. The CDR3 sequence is CASSPQGDTEAFF. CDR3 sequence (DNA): TGTGCCAGCTCACCACAGGGAGACACTGAAGCTTTCTTT. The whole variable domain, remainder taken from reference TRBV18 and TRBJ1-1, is NAGVMQNPRHLVRRRGQEARLRCSPMKGHSHVYWYRQLPEEGLKFMVYLQKENIIDESGMPKERFSAEFPKEGPSILRIQQVVRGDSAAYFCASSPQGDTEAFFGQGTRLTVV.

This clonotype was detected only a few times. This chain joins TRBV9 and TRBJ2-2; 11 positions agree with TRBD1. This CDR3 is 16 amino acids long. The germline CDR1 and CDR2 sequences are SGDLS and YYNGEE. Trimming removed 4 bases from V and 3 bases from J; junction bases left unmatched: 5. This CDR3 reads CASSQGQGGYTGELFF. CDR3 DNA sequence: TGTGCCAGCAGCCAGGGACAGGGGGGTTACACCGGGGAGCTGTTTTTT.

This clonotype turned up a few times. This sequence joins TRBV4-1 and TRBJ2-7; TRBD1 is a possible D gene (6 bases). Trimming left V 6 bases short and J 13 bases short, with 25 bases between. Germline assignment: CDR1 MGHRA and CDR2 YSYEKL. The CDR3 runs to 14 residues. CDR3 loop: CASSQGMQPGPVYV. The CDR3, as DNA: TGCGCCAGCAGTCAGGGGATGCAACCGGGCCCGGTCTACGTC.

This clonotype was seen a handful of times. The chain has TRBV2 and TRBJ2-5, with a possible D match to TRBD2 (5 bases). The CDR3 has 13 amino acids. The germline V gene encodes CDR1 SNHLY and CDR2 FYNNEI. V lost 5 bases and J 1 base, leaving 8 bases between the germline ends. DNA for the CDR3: TGTGCCAGCAGTACGGACTTCCAAGAGACCCAGTACTTC. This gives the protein CASSTDFQETQYF.

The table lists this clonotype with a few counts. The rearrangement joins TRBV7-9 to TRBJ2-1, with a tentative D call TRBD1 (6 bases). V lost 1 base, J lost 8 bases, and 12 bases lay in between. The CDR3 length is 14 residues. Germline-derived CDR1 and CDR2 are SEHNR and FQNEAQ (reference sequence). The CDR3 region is CASSLGRDIHEQFF. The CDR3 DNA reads TGTGCCAGCAGCTTAGGCCGGGACATCCATGAGCAGTTCTTC. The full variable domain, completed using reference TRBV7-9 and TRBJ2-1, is DTGVSQNPRHKITKRGQNVTFRCDPISEHNRLYWYRQTLGQGPEFLTYFQNEAQLEKSRLLSDRFSAERPKGSFSTLEIQRTEQGDSAMYLCASSLGRDIHEQFFGPGTRLTVL.

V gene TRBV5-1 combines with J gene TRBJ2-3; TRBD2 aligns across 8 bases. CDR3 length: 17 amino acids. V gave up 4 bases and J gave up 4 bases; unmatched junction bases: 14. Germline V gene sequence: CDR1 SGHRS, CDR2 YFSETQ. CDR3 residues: CASSLTGGSGGADTQYF. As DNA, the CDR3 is TGCGCCAGCAGCCTAACGGGGGGCTCGGGAGGGGCAGATACGCAGTATTTT. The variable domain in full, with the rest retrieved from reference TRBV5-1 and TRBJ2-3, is KAGVTQTPRYLIKTRGQQVTLSCSPISGHRSVSWYQQTPGQGLQFLFEYFSETQRNKGNFPGRFSGRQFSNSRSEMNVSTLELGDSALYLCASSLTGGSGGADTQYFGPGTRLTVL.

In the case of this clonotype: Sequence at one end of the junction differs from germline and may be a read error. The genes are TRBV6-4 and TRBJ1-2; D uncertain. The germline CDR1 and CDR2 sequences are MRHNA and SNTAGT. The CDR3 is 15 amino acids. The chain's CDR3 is CASAPSPAPNYGYTF. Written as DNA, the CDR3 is TGTGCCAGCGCCCCGAGCCCAGCTCCTAACTATGGGTACACCTTC.

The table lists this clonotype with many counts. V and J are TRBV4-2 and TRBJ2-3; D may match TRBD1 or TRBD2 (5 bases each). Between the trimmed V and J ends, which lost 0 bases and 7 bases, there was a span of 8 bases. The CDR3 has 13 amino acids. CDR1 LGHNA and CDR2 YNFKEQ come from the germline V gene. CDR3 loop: CASSQEWGNTQYF. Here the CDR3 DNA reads TGTGCCAGCAGCCAAGAATGGGGGAATACGCAGTATTTT.

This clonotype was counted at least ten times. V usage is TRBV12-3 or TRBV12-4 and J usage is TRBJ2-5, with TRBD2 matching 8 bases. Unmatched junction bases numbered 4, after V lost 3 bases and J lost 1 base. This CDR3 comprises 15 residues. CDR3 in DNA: TGTGCCAGCAGTTTGATGAGCGGGGGCCAAGAGACCCAGTACTTC. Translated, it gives CASSLMSGGQETQYF.

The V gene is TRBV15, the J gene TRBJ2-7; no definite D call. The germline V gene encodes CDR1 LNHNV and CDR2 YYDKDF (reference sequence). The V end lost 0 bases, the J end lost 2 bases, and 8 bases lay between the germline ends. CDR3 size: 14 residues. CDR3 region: CATSRDHGAYEQYV. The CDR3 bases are TGTGCCACCAGCAGAGATCACGGTGCCTACGAGCAGTACGTC.

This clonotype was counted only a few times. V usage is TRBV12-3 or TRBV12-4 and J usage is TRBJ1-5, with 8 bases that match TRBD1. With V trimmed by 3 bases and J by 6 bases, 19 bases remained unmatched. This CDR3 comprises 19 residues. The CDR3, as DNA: TGTGCCAGCAGTTTCGGTTGGAGCCGACAGGGGTTTGGTACTCAGCCCCAGCATTTT. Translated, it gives CASSFGWSRQGFGTQPQHF.

CDR3 DNA sequence: TGTGCCAGCGGGCCACTAGCGGGGGAAGTAGATACGCAGTATTTT. This sequence encodes CASGPLAGEVDTQYF. The chain joins TRBV7-3 to TRBJ2-3; TRBD2 agrees at 11 bases. The V gene's germline CDR1 is SGHTA and CDR2 FQGTGA. After removal of 8 bases from V and 5 bases from J, the junction contained 9 bases not matched to a gene. The CDR3 runs to 15 residues.

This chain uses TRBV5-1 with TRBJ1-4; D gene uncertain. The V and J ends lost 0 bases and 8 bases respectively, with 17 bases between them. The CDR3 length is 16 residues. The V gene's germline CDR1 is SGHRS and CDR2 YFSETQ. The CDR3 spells CASSLGDSQRWEKLFF. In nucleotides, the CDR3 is TGCGCCAGCAGCTTGGGAGACTCTCAACGGTGGGAAAAACTGTTTTTT.

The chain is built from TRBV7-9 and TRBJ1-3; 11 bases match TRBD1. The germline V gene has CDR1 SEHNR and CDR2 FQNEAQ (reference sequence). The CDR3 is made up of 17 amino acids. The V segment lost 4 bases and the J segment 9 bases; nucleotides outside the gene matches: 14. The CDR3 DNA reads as TGTGCCAGCAGCTCGTCCTTAAGGACAGGGGGCCTCCCCACCATATATTTT. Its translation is CASSSSLRTGGLPTIYF.

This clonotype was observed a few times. The CDR3 loop is CASSLAGNSQPQHF. Written as DNA, the CDR3 is TGTGCCAGCAGCTTAGCGGGAAATAGCCAGCCCCAGCATTTT. This chain connects TRBV7-6 to TRBJ1-5, with D uncertain. V lost 0 bases to trimming and J lost 7 bases, with 10 bases between them. The length of the CDR3 is 14 residues. Germline-derived CDR1 and CDR2 are SGHVS and FNYEAQ.

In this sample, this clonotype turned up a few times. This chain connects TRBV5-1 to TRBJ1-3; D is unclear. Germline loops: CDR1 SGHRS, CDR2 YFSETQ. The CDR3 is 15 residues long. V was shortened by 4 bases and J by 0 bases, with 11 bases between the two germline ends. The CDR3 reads CASSANHNSGNTIYF. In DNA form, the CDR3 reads TGCGCCAGCAGCGCCAACCATAACTCTGGAAACACCATATATTTT.

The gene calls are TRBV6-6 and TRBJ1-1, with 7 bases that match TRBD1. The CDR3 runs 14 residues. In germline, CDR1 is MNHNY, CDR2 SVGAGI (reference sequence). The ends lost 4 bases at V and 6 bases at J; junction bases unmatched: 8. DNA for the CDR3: TGTGCCAGCAGTTCCTTAGGGGGCAGTCCTGAAGCTTTCTTT. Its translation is CASSSLGGSPEAFF.

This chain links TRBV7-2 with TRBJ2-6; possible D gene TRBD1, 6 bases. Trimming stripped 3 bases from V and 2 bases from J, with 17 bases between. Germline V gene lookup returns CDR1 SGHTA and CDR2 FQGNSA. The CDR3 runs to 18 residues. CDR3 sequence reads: CASSFRAYRVTGANVLTF. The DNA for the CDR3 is TGTGCCAGCAGCTTCAGAGCTTACAGGGTTACTGGGGCCAACGTCCTGACTTTC.